These 9 T cell receptor beta chains came from one sample sequenced in a study of blood T cell repertoires in COVID-19. TCRdb keeps only in-frame clones here, not all; method: immunoSEQ multiplex PCR. The sample holds about 480,000 clones, over 75% seen once. The source material was PBMCs or T cells enriched from blood (not recorded which). The receptors were gathered from a woman aged 40 to 50 who had recovered from COVID-19.

This clone showed up just once. The J gene is TRBJ1-2, the V gene TRBV18; D remains unclear. CDR3 size: 13 residues. Between the trimmed V and J ends, which lost 3 bases and 5 bases, there was a span of 10 bases. Per the germline V gene, CDR1 is KGHSH and CDR2 is LQKENI. The CDR3 spells CASSPGREYGYTF. The CDR3 bases are TGTGCCAGCTCACCCGGACGGGAATATGGCTACACCTTC.

The chain has TRBV24-1 and TRBJ2-3; D gene uncertain. The CDR3 runs 13 residues. Trimming took off 6 bases at V and 0 bases at J, with 6 bases between the two ends. Germline values: CDR1 KGHDR, CDR2 SFDVKD. The CDR3 reads CATSLRSTDTQYF. Here the CDR3 DNA reads TGTGCCACCAGTCTACGGAGCACAGATACGCAGTATTTT.

The chain joins TRBV10-1 to TRBJ2-7; TRBD2 aligns across 12 bases. Germline trimming cut 5 bases from V and 4 bases from J; bases unmatched to any gene: 3. In germline, CDR1 is WNHNN, CDR2 SYGVQD (reference sequence). The CDR3 is made up of 14 amino acids. The CDR3 loop is CASSPGLAGYEQYF. The CDR3 coding sequence is TGCGCCAGCAGTCCGGGACTAGCGGGTTACGAGCAGTACTTC.

J is TRBJ1-2 and V is TRBV3-1 (or the pseudogene TRBV3-2); a possible D gene is TRBD1 (6 bases). CDR3 length: 15 residues. Trimming shortened V by 1 base and J by 4 bases, and 13 bases separated the two germline ends. CDR1 is LGHDT and CDR2 is YNNKEL in the germline V gene (reference sequence). CDR3 loop: CASSQGRQDRYGYTF. The DNA for the CDR3 is TGTGCCAGCAGCCAAGGAAGACAGGACCGCTATGGCTACACCTTC.

The gene calls are TRBV6-2 or TRBV6-3 and TRBJ1-6; possibly TRBD1 for D (5 bases). Germline CDR1 MNHEY, CDR2 SVGEGT. The CDR3 contains 13 residues. V lost 2 bases and J 14 bases, leaving 13 bases between the germline ends. DNA for the CDR3: TGTGCCAGCAGTTACGGGGACTGGCGGGCCCTCCACTTT. Protein: CASSYGDWRALHF.

A single count supports this clone. V usage is TRBV11-3 and J usage is TRBJ2-1, with 8 nucleotides matching TRBD1. Germline values: CDR1 SGHNT, CDR2 YENEEA. The CDR3 contains 16 residues. V lost 5 bases to trimming and J lost 5 bases; unmatched junction nucleotides: 11. CDR3 protein: CASSTESGTGNNEQFF. CDR3 in DNA: TGTGCCAGCAGCACGGAATCCGGGACAGGAAACAATGAGCAGTTCTTC. The complete variable domain, with remaining parts taken from reference TRBV11-3 and TRBJ2-1, reads EAGVVQSPRYKIIEKKQPVAFWCNPISGHNTLYWYLQNLGQGPELLIRYENEEAVDDSQLPKDRFSAERLKGVDSTLKIQPAELGDSAVYLCASSTESGTGNNEQFFGPGTRLTVL.

This clone was picked up one time. The genes are TRBV5-6 and TRBJ2-3; 11 bases are a match to TRBD2. This CDR3 has 18 amino acids. In germline, CDR1 is SGHDT, CDR2 YYEEEE. J gave up 0 bases and V 1 base, and 7 bases lay outside the gene matches. For the CDR3, the DNA is TGTGCCAGCAGCTTGCTCGGGACTAGCGGAGGGAGCACAGATACGCAGTATTTT. Translation gives CASSLLGTSGGSTDTQYF.

The chain combines TRBV27 with TRBJ2-5; 11 bases line up with TRBD2. Germline V gene sequence: CDR1 MNHEY, CDR2 SMNVEV (reference sequence). The trim removed 5 bases at V and 2 bases at J, leaving 7 bases unmatched. This CDR3 has 16 residues. CDR3 in amino acids: CASSHGLAGPQETQYF. The CDR3, as DNA: TGTGCCAGCAGTCACGGACTAGCGGGCCCGCAAGAGACCCAGTACTTC.

This chain uses TRBV18 with TRBJ2-1; 7 positions agree with TRBD2. Losses at the gene ends were 1 base for V and 7 bases for J; bases not matched to a gene: 4. CDR1 KGHSH and CDR2 LQKENI come from the germline V gene. This CDR3 spans 14 amino acids. Here the CDR3 reads CASSPLTGRNEQFF. The CDR3 DNA reads TGTGCCAGCTCACCACTTACCGGGAGGAATGAGCAGTTCTTC. Variable domain in full (rest from reference TRBV18 and TRBJ2-1): NAGVMQNPRHLVRRRGQEARLRCSPMKGHSHVYWYRQLPEEGLKFMVYLQKENIIDESGMPKERFSAEFPKEGPSILRIQQVVRGDSAAYFCASSPLTGRNEQFFGPGTRLTVL.